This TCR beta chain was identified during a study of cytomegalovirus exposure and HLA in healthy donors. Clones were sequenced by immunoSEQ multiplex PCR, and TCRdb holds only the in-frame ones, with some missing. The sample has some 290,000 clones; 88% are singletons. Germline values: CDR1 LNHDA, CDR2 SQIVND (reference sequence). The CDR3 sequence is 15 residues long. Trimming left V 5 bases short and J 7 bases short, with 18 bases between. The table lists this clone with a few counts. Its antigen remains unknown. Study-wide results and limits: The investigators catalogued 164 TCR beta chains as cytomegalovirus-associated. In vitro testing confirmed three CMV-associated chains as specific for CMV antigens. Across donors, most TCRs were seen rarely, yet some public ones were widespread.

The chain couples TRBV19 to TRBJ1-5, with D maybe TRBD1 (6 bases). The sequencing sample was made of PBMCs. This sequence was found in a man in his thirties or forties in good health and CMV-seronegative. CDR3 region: CASSRAGVSRQPQHF. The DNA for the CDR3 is TGTGCCAGTAGTCGTGCAGGGGTCTCCCGCCAGCCCCAGCATTTT. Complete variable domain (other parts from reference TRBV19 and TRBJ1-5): DGGITQSPKYLFRKEGQNVTLSCEQNLNHDAMYWYRQDPGQGLRLIYYSQIVNDFQKGDIAEGYSVSREKKESFPLTVTSAQKNPTAFYLCASSRAGVSRQPQHFGDGTRLSIL.